A single T cell receptor (beta chain) is shown here with its context. Its target is unknown. Losses at the gene ends were 4 bases for V and 4 bases for J; bases not matched to a gene: 1. Germline V gene sequence: CDR1 SGHTA, CDR2 FQGTGA. The CDR3 extends over 14 amino acids. The source of the sample is a study of early T cells in non-severe SARS-CoV-2 infection. Study-wide context: Unsorted whole blood bulk RNA was sequenced, with unpaired chains. Study results and limitations: Matching with VDJdb favored anti-spike CD8 responses (missing private and CD4 specificities).

Unique molecular identifiers were affixed to single, distinct cDNA molecules. TCRdb called the 5' RACE reads again in MiXCR, with one record for every CDR3 protein. The sample yields roughly 32,000 distinct CDR3 sequences, about 6% seen once. This chain connects TRBV7-3 to TRBJ2-3; TRBD1 matches 11 bases. This clonotype was sampled from an adult who was a healthcare worker with PCR-confirmed SARS-CoV-2 infection or an uninfected control (not recorded which). Input material: whole blood. DNA of the CDR3: TGTGCCAGCAGCTGGACAGGGGGCTCAGATACGCAGTATTTT. Its protein product is CASSWTGGSDTQYF.